These 13 T cell receptor beta chains share one sample of origin, sequenced in a study of blood T cell repertoires in COVID-19. The protocol was immunoSEQ multiplex PCR, while the TCRdb copy is restricted to in-frame clones and leaves out a portion. Of fewer than 150,000 clones in the sample, around 88% were seen once. Sequenced: peripheral blood. These receptor sequences come from a woman between 45 and 65 years old with active or convalescent COVID-19.

V usage is TRBV18 and J usage is TRBJ1-1; 8 positions agree with TRBD1. This CDR3 spans 14 amino acids. Unmatched junction bases numbered 4, after V lost 2 bases and J lost 5 bases. CDR1 KGHSH and CDR2 LQKENI come from the germline V gene. CDR3 in DNA: TGTGCCAGCTCACCAACAGGGGGTGGGACTGAAGCTTTCTTT. Amino acids: CASSPTGGGTEAFF.

The V and J genes are TRBV27 and TRBJ2-7; the D is unclear. CDR1 and CDR2 from the germline V gene are MNHEY and SMNVEV (reference sequence). Trimming left V 5 bases short and J 0 bases short, with 8 bases between. This CDR3 has 13 residues. In nucleotides, the CDR3 is TGTGCCAGCAGTCCCTACCGCTCCTACGAGCAGTACTTC. Protein product: CASSPYRSYEQYF.

CDR3 in amino acids: CASSEVGGSYNEQFF. CDR3 DNA sequence: TGTGCCAGTAGCGAGGTAGGCGGCTCCTACAATGAGCAGTTCTTC. This chain connects TRBV27 to TRBJ2-1; D is perhaps TRBD2 (5 bases). The germline gives CDR1 MNHEY, CDR2 SMNVEV (reference sequence). Deletions cut 9 bases from V and 0 bases from J, with 15 bases between. The CDR3 has 15 residues.

In DNA form, the CDR3 reads TGTGCCAGCAGCTTAGGGTCCGCGGGGCTAAACAATGAGCAGTTCTTC. Encoded protein: CASSLGSAGLNNEQFF. The J gene is TRBJ2-1, the V gene TRBV7-8, with a weak D call TRBD2 (6 bases). The V end was cut by 1 base, the J end by 5 bases, with 15 bases between. The CDR3 extends over 16 amino acids. Germline CDR1 reads SGHVS; CDR2 reads FQNEAQ.

The V gene is TRBV9, the J gene TRBJ1-3; 7 nucleotides match TRBD1. Looked up from germline, CDR1 is SGDLS and CDR2 is YYNGEE. CDR3 size: 15 residues. The V gene end was trimmed by 0 bases and the J gene end by 4 bases; junction bases not matched to a gene: 4. CDR3 in amino acids: CASSVATGPGNTIYF. CDR3 DNA sequence: TGTGCCAGCAGCGTAGCGACAGGGCCCGGAAACACCATATATTTT.

The rearrangement uses TRBV6-5 and TRBJ2-7; the D gene is possibly TRBD2 (6 bases). Trimming stripped 6 bases from V and 2 bases from J, with 11 bases between. The germline CDR1 and CDR2 sequences are MNHEY and SVGAGI. CDR3 length: 13 amino acids. CDR3 sequence: CASRGLDTYEQYF. In DNA form, the CDR3 reads TGTGCCAGCAGGGGACTTGACACCTACGAGCAGTACTTC.

This clone showed up just a few times. The CDR3 spells CASSHGLAGANGELFF. The DNA for the CDR3 is TGTGCCAGTAGCCATGGACTAGCGGGAGCGAACGGGGAGCTGTTTTTT. The V and J genes are TRBV19 and TRBJ2-2; the match to TRBD2 covers 13 bases. Germline-derived CDR1 and CDR2 are LNHDA and SQIVND (reference sequence). The CDR3 totals 16 residues. The ends lost 6 bases at V and 7 bases at J; junction bases unmatched: 8. The full variable domain, with the rest looked up from reference TRBV19 and TRBJ2-2, is DGGITQSPKYLFRKEGQNVTLSCEQNLNHDAMYWYRQDPGQGLRLIYYSQIVNDFQKGDIAEGYSVSREKKESFPLTVTSAQKNPTAFYLCASSHGLAGANGELFFGEGSRLTVL.

J is TRBJ1-2 and V is TRBV28; D gene uncertain. This CDR3 spans 13 amino acids. The germline V and J ends were trimmed by 3 bases and 4 bases, with 9 bases remaining between them. Germline loops: CDR1 MDHEN, CDR2 SYDVKM. CDR3 amino acids: CASSLVTGYGYTF. Written as DNA, the CDR3 is TGTGCCAGCAGTTTGGTCACGGGCTATGGCTACACCTTC.

This clone was seen a single time. The J gene is TRBJ2-2, the V gene TRBV18; perhaps TRBD2 as D (6 bases). The V gene's germline CDR1 is KGHSH and CDR2 LQKENI. V lost 0 bases and J lost 8, with 10 bases in between. This CDR3 has 14 amino acids. CDR3 in amino acids: CASSPPGLKGELFF. The CDR3 coding sequence is TGTGCCAGCTCACCACCGGGACTTAAGGGGGAGCTGTTTTTT.

The chain uses TRBV11-1 and TRBJ1-2, with D unclear. This CDR3 spans 13 amino acids. Looked up from germline, CDR1 is SGHAT and CDR2 is FQDESV (reference sequence). Deletions cut 4 bases from V and 1 base from J, with 7 bases between. CDR3 region: CASSSGFNYGYTF. The CDR3 nucleotides read TGTGCCAGCAGCTCCGGTTTTAACTATGGCTACACCTTC.

The V gene is TRBV7-2, the J gene TRBJ2-5; 9 positions match TRBD2. The CDR3 covers 18 residues. Per the germline V gene, CDR1 is SGHTA and CDR2 is FQGNSA. J was trimmed by 3 bases and V by 5 bases; bases with no gene match: 16. The CDR3 protein is CASSKRGVSAGGEETQYF. The CDR3 DNA follows: TGTGCCAGCAGCAAACGGGGGGTGTCGGCGGGAGGGGAAGAGACCCAGTACTTC.

In its sample, this clone was seen once. The V gene is TRBV18, the J gene TRBJ2-7; maybe TRBD2 (6 bases). CDR1 and CDR2 from the germline V gene are KGHSH and LQKENI. V lost 2 bases and J 9 bases, leaving 17 bases between the germline ends. The CDR3 loop spans 14 amino acids. This CDR3 is CASSPSREALGQYF. CDR3 bases: TGTGCCAGCTCACCAAGTAGGGAGGCCCTAGGGCAGTACTTC.

This chain uses TRBV18 with TRBJ1-1; the match to TRBD1 covers 7 bases. The germline CDR1 and CDR2 sequences are KGHSH and LQKENI. There are 15 residues in the CDR3. With V trimmed by 3 bases and J by 2 bases, 6 bases remained unmatched. The CDR3 bases are TGTGCCAGCTCACCGCCCGGGACAGCCAACACTGAAGCTTTCTTT. Its protein is CASSPPGTANTEAFF. The full variable domain, completed using reference TRBV18 and TRBJ1-1, is NAGVMQNPRHLVRRRGQEARLRCSPMKGHSHVYWYRQLPEEGLKFMVYLQKENIIDESGMPKERFSAEFPKEGPSILRIQQVVRGDSAAYFCASSPPGTANTEAFFGQGTRLTVV.